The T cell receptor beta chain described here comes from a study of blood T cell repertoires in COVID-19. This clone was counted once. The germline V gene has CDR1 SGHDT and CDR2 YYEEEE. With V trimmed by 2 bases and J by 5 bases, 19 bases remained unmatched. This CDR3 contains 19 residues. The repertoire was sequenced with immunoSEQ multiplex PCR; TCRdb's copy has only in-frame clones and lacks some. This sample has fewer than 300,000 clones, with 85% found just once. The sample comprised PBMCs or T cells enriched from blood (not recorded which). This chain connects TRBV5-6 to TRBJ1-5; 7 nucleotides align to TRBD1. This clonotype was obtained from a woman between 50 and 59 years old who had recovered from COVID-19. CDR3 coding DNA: TGTGCCAGCAGCTTCGTATTACCACGGACAGGAAGACCCGATCAGCCCCAGCATTTT. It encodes CASSFVLPRTGRPDQPQHF. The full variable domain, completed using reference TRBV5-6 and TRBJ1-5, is DAGVTQSPTHLIKTRGQQVTLRCSPKSGHDTVSWYQQALGQGPQFIFQYYEEEERQRGNFPDRFSGHQFPNYSSELNVNALLLGDSALYLCASSFVLPRTGRPDQPQHFGDGTRLSIL.